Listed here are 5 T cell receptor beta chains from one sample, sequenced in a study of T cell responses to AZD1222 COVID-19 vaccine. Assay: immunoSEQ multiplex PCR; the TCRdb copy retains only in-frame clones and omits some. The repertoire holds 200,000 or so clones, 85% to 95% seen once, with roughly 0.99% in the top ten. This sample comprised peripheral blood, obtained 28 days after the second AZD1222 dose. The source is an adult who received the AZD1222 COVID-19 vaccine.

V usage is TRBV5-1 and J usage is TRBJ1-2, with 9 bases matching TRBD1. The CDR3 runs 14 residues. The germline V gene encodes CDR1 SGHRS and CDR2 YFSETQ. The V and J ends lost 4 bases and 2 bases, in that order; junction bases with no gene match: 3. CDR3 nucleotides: TGCGCCAGCAGCGCGGGACAGGGAAACTATGGCTACACCTTC. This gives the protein CASSAGQGNYGYTF.

The CDR3 DNA reads TGTGCCAGCAGCCCCGCCGGGACGGCCCCCTACAATGAGCAGTTCTTC. It encodes CASSPAGTAPYNEQFF. The rearrangement uses TRBV14 and TRBJ2-1, with D possibly being TRBD1 or TRBD2 (5 bases each). Germline V gene sequence: CDR1 SGHDN, CDR2 FVKESK. The CDR3 covers 16 residues. With 4 bases removed from V and 2 bases from J, the gap between germline ends came to 15 bases.

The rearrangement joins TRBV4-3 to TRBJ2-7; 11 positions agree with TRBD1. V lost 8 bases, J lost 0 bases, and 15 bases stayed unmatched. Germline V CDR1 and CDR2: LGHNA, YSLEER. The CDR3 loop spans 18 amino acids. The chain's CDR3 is CASRRRAWDRGYSYEQYF. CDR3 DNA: TGCGCCAGCCGGAGGAGGGCCTGGGACAGGGGGTACTCCTACGAGCAGTACTTC.

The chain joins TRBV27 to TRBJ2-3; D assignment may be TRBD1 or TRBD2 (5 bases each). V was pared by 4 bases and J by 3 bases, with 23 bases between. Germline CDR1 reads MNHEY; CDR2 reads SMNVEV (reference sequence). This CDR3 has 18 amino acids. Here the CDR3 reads CASSYVRDPGGLTDTQYF. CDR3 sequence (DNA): TGTGCCAGCAGTTATGTGAGGGACCCGGGCGGGCTAACAGATACGCAGTATTTT.

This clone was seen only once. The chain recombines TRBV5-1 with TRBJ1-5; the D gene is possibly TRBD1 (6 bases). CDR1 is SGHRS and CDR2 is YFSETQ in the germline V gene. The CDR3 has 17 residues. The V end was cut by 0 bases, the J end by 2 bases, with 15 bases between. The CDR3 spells CASSLGFEAGGNQPQHF. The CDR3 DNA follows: TGCGCCAGCAGCTTGGGATTCGAGGCAGGGGGCAATCAGCCCCAGCATTTT.